These 32 T cell receptor beta chains were all obtained from the same sample, sequenced in a study of blood T cell repertoires in COVID-19. Assay: immunoSEQ multiplex PCR; the TCRdb copy retains only in-frame clones and omits some. The profile covers about 190,000 clones, with less than 85% appearing a single time and approximately 12% taken by the ten largest. The material sequenced was peripheral blood. The receptors derive from a man in his forties or fifties who had recovered from COVID-19.

The DNA of the CDR3 is TGTGCCACCAGTGGTGACCGAGGATTCCTCGAGACCCAGTACTTC. Translation gives CATSGDRGFLETQYF. The V call is TRBV24-1, the J call TRBJ2-5; D call uncertain. From germline, CDR1 is KGHDR and CDR2 SFDVKD. V lost 5 bases and J 5 bases, leaving 17 bases between the germline ends. CDR3 length: 15 amino acids.

A note on this clone: Distinct nucleotide sequences in the sample also encode this CDR3. V usage is TRBV19 and J usage is TRBJ2-5, with 8 bases aligning to TRBD1. V gave up 2 bases and J gave up 3 bases; unmatched junction bases: 2. The CDR3 is 14 amino acids. CDR1 is LNHDA, CDR2 SQIVND, per germline (reference sequence). The chain's CDR3 is CASSIQGAKETQYF. The CDR3 DNA reads as TGTGCCAGTAGTATACAGGGGGCAAAAGAGACCCAGTACTTC.

The CDR3 nucleotides are TGTGCCAGCAGTGAAGCTAGCGGGGCGTACTCTGGGGCCAACGTCCTGACTTTC. It translates to CASSEASGAYSGANVLTF. The chain recombines TRBV28 with TRBJ2-6, with 9 positions matching TRBD2. Losses at the gene ends were 5 bases for V and 0 bases for J; bases not matched to a gene: 8. The CDR3 runs 18 residues. The germline CDR1 and CDR2 sequences are MDHEN and SYDVKM. The full variable domain, its missing parts supplied by reference TRBV28 and TRBJ2-6, is DVKVTQSSRYLVKRTGEKVFLECVQDMDHENMFWYRQDPGLGLRLIYFSYDVKMKEKGDIPEGYSVSREKKERFSLILESASTNQTSMYLCASSEASGAYSGANVLTFGAGSRLTVL.

The chain joins TRBV7-2 to TRBJ2-7; 10 nucleotides match TRBD1. Looked up from germline, CDR1 is SGHTA and CDR2 is FQGNSA. J was trimmed by 3 bases and V by 5 bases; bases with no gene match: 4. This CDR3 is built from 14 residues. The CDR3 here is CASSAGTGVYEQYF. In nucleotides, the CDR3 is TGTGCCAGCAGCGCGGGGACAGGGGTCTACGAGCAGTACTTC.

This rearrangement joins TRBV7-9 to TRBJ1-4, with D unresolved. The germline V gene encodes CDR1 SEHNR and CDR2 FQNEAQ (reference sequence). V was pared by 5 bases and J by 10 bases, with 14 bases between. This CDR3 comprises 13 residues. As DNA, the CDR3 is TGTGCCAGCAGCCAAACCAGGTTCGGAAAACTGTTTTTT. Translating it yields CASSQTRFGKLFF. The full variable domain, completed using reference TRBV7-9 and TRBJ1-4, is DTGVSQNPRHKITKRGQNVTFRCDPISEHNRLYWYRQTLGQGPEFLTYFQNEAQLEKSRLLSDRFSAERPKGSFSTLEIQRTEQGDSAMYLCASSQTRFGKLFFGSGTQLSVL.

The chain links TRBV28 to TRBJ2-7; TRBD1 matches at 8 bases. The germline CDR1 and CDR2 sequences are MDHEN and SYDVKM. Trimming removed 6 bases from V and 3 bases from J; junction bases left unmatched: 7. This CDR3 region has 14 residues. CDR3 in amino acids: CASSLTGEIYEQYF. In DNA form, the CDR3 reads TGTGCCAGCAGCCTGACAGGGGAAATCTACGAGCAGTACTTC. The full variable domain, its missing parts supplied by reference TRBV28 and TRBJ2-7, is DVKVTQSSRYLVKRTGEKVFLECVQDMDHENMFWYRQDPGLGLRLIYFSYDVKMKEKGDIPEGYSVSREKKERFSLILESASTNQTSMYLCASSLTGEIYEQYFGPGTRLTVT.

The V gene is TRBV6-1, the J gene TRBJ1-4; D is unresolved. Germline CDR1 MNHNS, CDR2 SASEGT. V was shortened by 0 bases and J by 8 bases, with 13 bases between the two germline ends. This CDR3 spans 15 amino acids. The CDR3 sequence is CASSEAHGGEEKLFF. The CDR3 nucleotides read TGTGCCAGCAGTGAAGCGCATGGCGGGGAAGAAAAACTGTTTTTT.

The rearrangement links TRBV5-1 to TRBJ1-1; 7 nucleotides agree with TRBD1. J gave up 8 bases and V 1 base, and 8 bases lay outside the gene matches. Germline loops: CDR1 SGHRS, CDR2 YFSETQ. The CDR3 contains 14 residues. The CDR3 bases are TGCGCCAGCAGCTTGTGGCAAACAGGGGCGGAAGCTTTCTTT. Translation: CASSLWQTGAEAFF.

The chain combines TRBV6-5 with TRBJ1-1; D unresolved. CDR1 is MNHEY and CDR2 is SVGAGI in the germline V gene. The CDR3 runs to 13 residues. Trimming took 6 bases from V and 0 from J, leaving 8 bases between them. The CDR3 nucleotides are TGTGCCAGCAGCAGATTCATGAACACTGAAGCTTTCTTT. Its protein product is CASSRFMNTEAFF.

This rearrangement joins TRBV2 to TRBJ2-1; the D gene is possibly TRBD1 (5 bases). Germline assignment: CDR1 SNHLY and CDR2 FYNNEI. There are 12 residues in the CDR3. V shed 10 bases and J shed 7 bases, with 14 bases lying between them. CDR3 amino acids: CATKVAGNEQFF. The CDR3 DNA follows: TGTGCCACGAAGGTAGCAGGGAATGAGCAGTTCTTC.

The chain employs TRBV3-1 (or the pseudogene TRBV3-2) and TRBJ2-3; TRBD2 agrees at 7 bases. The CDR3 spans 12 residues. Trimming removed 8 bases from V and 4 bases from J; junction bases left unmatched: 3. In germline, CDR1 is LGHDT, CDR2 YNNKEL (reference sequence). CDR3: CASRRGADTQYF. Written as DNA, the CDR3 is TGTGCCAGCCGTCGGGGGGCAGATACGCAGTATTTT.

The chain employs TRBV6-2 or TRBV6-3 and TRBJ1-5, with D tentatively TRBD1 (6 bases). The CDR3 sequence is 21 residues long. Germline V gives CDR1 MNHEY, CDR2 SVGEGT. The V and J ends lost 0 bases and 3 bases respectively, with 27 bases between them. The CDR3 spells CASSYSRVDPGHVGNNQPQHF. The CDR3 DNA reads as TGTGCCAGCAGTTACTCCAGAGTTGATCCGGGACACGTGGGGAACAATCAGCCCCAGCATTTT.

The V and J genes are TRBV11-2 and TRBJ1-2; tentative D call: TRBD1 (5 bases). This CDR3 has 12 amino acids. V was pared by 5 bases and J by 9 bases, with 13 bases between. Per the germline V gene, CDR1 is SGHAT and CDR2 is FQNNGV. CDR3 sequence: CASSRDSFSYTF. CDR3 coding DNA: TGTGCCAGCAGCCGCGACAGTTTTAGCTACACCTTC. Drawing the rest from reference TRBV11-2 and TRBJ1-2, the complete variable domain is EAGVAQSPRYKIIEKRQSVAFWCNPISGHATLYWYQQILGQGPKLLIQFQNNGVVDDSQLPKDRFSAERLKGVDSTLKIQPAKLEDSAVYLCASSRDSFSYTFGSGTRLTVV.

The chain employs TRBV5-5 and TRBJ2-5; TRBD1 agrees at 7 bases. CDR3 length equals 14 residues. CDR1 and CDR2 (germline): SGHKS, YYEKEE (reference sequence). The V and J ends lost 4 bases and 2 bases, in that order; junction bases with no gene match: 5. CDR3 amino acids: CASSVGQRQETQYF. The CDR3 bases are TGTGCCAGCAGCGTGGGACAGAGGCAAGAGACCCAGTACTTC.

The chain uses TRBV10-3 and TRBJ2-1, with 8 nucleotides matching TRBD2. V trimming: 7 bases; J trimming: 7 bases; junction bases outside the gene matches: 6. CDR3 length: 13 amino acids. Germline CDR1 reads ENHRY; CDR2 reads SYGVKD. The CDR3 coding sequence is TGTGCCATCAACCCCGGGAGGGTGAATGAGCAGTTCTTC. It encodes CAINPGRVNEQFF.

This chain uses TRBV10-3 with TRBJ2-3, with 9 bases lining up with TRBD1. The V gene's germline CDR1 is ENHRY and CDR2 SYGVKD. V lost 3 bases and J lost 3; bases outside the gene matches: 7. The length of the CDR3 is 16 residues. This chain's CDR3 is CAISDPPGQGTDTQYF. CDR3 sequence (DNA): TGTGCCATCAGTGATCCCCCGGGACAGGGAACAGATACGCAGTATTTT.

Concerning this clone itself: Additional DNA sequences in this sample encode the identical CDR3. CDR3 residues: CASSGTGYGYTF. As DNA, the CDR3 is TGTGCCAGCAGTGGCACGGGGTATGGCTACACCTTC. This chain links TRBV25-1 with TRBJ1-2; no reliable D call. The CDR3 is 12 residues long. V dropped 4 bases and J dropped 5 bases, with 8 bases sitting between them. The germline V gene encodes CDR1 MGHDK and CDR2 SYGVNS.

This chain joins TRBV29-1 and TRBJ2-1, with D possibly matching TRBD1 (5 bases). Looked up from germline, CDR1 is SQVTM and CDR2 is ANQGSEA. The CDR3 covers 15 residues. V lost 1 base, J lost 4 bases, and 14 bases lay in between. CDR3 nucleotides: TGCAGCGTTGAAGGGGGCTTGCGGTCGTACAATGAGCAGTTCTTC. Amino acids: CSVEGGLRSYNEQFF.

V usage is TRBV30 and J usage is TRBJ1-5; D is undetermined. Trimming removed 4 bases from V and 2 bases from J, with 12 bases in between. This CDR3 has 14 amino acids. Germline CDR1 and CDR2: GTSNPN and SVGIG (reference sequence). As DNA, the CDR3 is TGTGCCTGGACTGGAGGGATGGGCAATCAGCCCCAGCATTTT. Translation gives CAWTGGMGNQPQHF.

This CDR3 reads CASTTGGNTEAFF. CDR3 bases: TGCGCCAGCACGACAGGAGGGAACACTGAAGCTTTCTTT. The chain uses TRBV5-1 and TRBJ1-1, with D perhaps TRBD1 (6 bases). Germline values: CDR1 SGHRS, CDR2 YFSETQ. The CDR3 extends over 13 amino acids. The germline V and J ends were trimmed by 6 bases and 1 base, with 10 bases remaining between them.

The chain joins TRBV18 to TRBJ1-1, with a weak D call TRBD1 (5 bases). CDR3 length equals 15 residues. Germline assignment: CDR1 KGHSH and CDR2 LQKENI. Trimming stripped 2 bases from V and 0 bases from J, with 10 bases between. This chain's CDR3 is CASSPIAGMNTEAFF. The CDR3 DNA is TGTGCCAGCTCACCAATTGCAGGGATGAACACTGAAGCTTTCTTT.

The chain joins TRBV29-1 to TRBJ2-5; D remains ambiguous. The germline CDR1 and CDR2 sequences are SQVTM and ANQGSEA. With 3 bases removed from V and 6 bases from J, the gap between germline ends came to 17 bases. The CDR3 is 14 residues long. The CDR3 DNA follows: TGCAGCGTTGATGGGCAGGTGGTCGATAAGACCCAGTACTTC. Its protein product is CSVDGQVVDKTQYF.

The genes are TRBV7-6 and TRBJ2-2, with D maybe TRBD1 (7 bases). Trimming took off 0 bases at V and 5 bases at J, with 13 bases between the two ends. Germline values: CDR1 SGHVS, CDR2 FNYEAQ. The CDR3 contains 16 residues. In DNA, the CDR3 is TGTGCCAGCAGCTTAGCGATGTCAGGGGGGACCGGGGAGCTGTTTTTT. Its protein product is CASSLAMSGGTGELFF.

V and J are TRBV5-8 and TRBJ1-1, with D possibly TRBD1 on 5 matching bases. The CDR3 extends over 14 amino acids. Germline V lookup: CDR1 SGHTS, CDR2 YDEGEE. The V end lost 4 bases, the J end lost 0 bases, and 10 bases lay between the germline ends. The DNA of the CDR3 is TGTGCCAGCAGCATGGGGCAGATGAACACTGAAGCTTTCTTT. Translation: CASSMGQMNTEAFF.

The J gene is TRBJ2-7, the V gene TRBV5-4, with 13 positions matching TRBD2. The V gene end was trimmed by 4 bases and the J gene end by 5 bases; junction bases not matched to a gene: 12. The CDR3 sequence is 17 residues long. The germline CDR1 and CDR2 sequences are SGHNT and YYREEE (reference sequence). Here the CDR3 DNA reads TGTGCCAGCAGCACGGGACAGACGGGACTAGCGGGACACGAGCAGTACTTC. Encoded protein: CASSTGQTGLAGHEQYF.

This clone was detected once. The genes are TRBV29-1 and TRBJ1-1; tentatively, D is TRBD1 (5 bases). The germline V and J ends were trimmed by 3 bases and 0 bases, with 5 bases remaining between them. The germline gives CDR1 SQVTM, CDR2 ANQGSEA. The CDR3 has 12 amino acids. The CDR3 DNA reads as TGCAGCGTTGAGGGGCTGAACACTGAAGCTTTCTTT. Residues: CSVEGLNTEAFF.

The table lists this clone with a few counts. The chain combines TRBV5-1 with TRBJ2-7; 9 bases align to TRBD2. The germline V gene has CDR1 SGHRS and CDR2 YFSETQ. After removal of 0 bases from V and 4 bases from J, the junction contained 5 bases not matched to a gene. The CDR3 consists of 15 residues. CDR3 region: CASSLVLAGQYEQYF. The CDR3 DNA is TGCGCCAGCAGCTTGGTACTAGCGGGCCAATACGAGCAGTACTTC.

The CDR3 loop reads CASSEGQNTGELFF. The DNA of the CDR3 is TGTGCCAGCAGTGAAGGGCAGAACACCGGGGAGCTGTTTTTT. The chain joins TRBV25-1 to TRBJ2-2; D uncertain. The CDR3 runs to 14 residues. Germline lookup yields CDR1 MGHDK and CDR2 SYGVNS. V lost 2 bases and J 1 base, leaving 5 bases between the germline ends.

The chain recombines TRBV24-1 with TRBJ2-2; D possibly corresponds to TRBD2 (6 bases). V was trimmed by 4 bases and J by 4 bases, leaving 15 bases between them. The germline CDR1 and CDR2 sequences are KGHDR and SFDVKD. The CDR3 length is 16 residues. As DNA, the CDR3 is TGTGCCACCAGTGACGGGGGTTGGCGTGGCACCGGGGAGCTGTTTTTT. Translation gives CATSDGGWRGTGELFF.

J is TRBJ1-4 and V is TRBV4-2, with TRBD1 identical over 7 bases. The V and J ends lost 1 base and 7 bases, in that order; junction bases with no gene match: 9. The CDR3 extends over 16 amino acids. Germline V gene data show CDR1 as LGHNA and CDR2 as YNFKEQ. The CDR3 loop is CASSQALTGMREKLFF. Here the CDR3 DNA reads TGTGCCAGCAGCCAAGCACTGACAGGGATGCGTGAAAAACTGTTTTTT.

V is TRBV19 and J is TRBJ1-1, with TRBD1 as a possible D gene (5 bases). Deletions cut 1 base from V and 1 base from J, with 13 bases between. Germline CDR1 and CDR2: LNHDA and SQIVND (reference sequence). CDR3 length equals 16 residues. CDR3 sequence reads: CASSIARWGENTEAFF. The DNA for the CDR3 is TGTGCCAGTAGTATAGCCCGATGGGGCGAGAACACTGAAGCTTTCTTT.

The V gene is TRBV7-7, the J gene TRBJ2-3; 9 positions match TRBD2. Germline-derived CDR1 and CDR2 are SSHAT and FNYEAQ (reference sequence). V lost 5 bases, J lost 0 bases, and 6 bases stayed unmatched. The CDR3 spans 16 residues. The CDR3: CASSKTLAGSTDTQYF. The CDR3 bases are TGTGCCAGCAGCAAAACCCTAGCGGGAAGCACAGATACGCAGTATTTT.